Below, 11 T cell receptor beta chains from the same sample are listed, as sequenced in a study of response to subunit inactivated influenza vaccine. One entry per CDR3 protein, called by TCRdb with MiXCR from the RT-PCR reads. The sample lists over 650,000 distinct CDR3 sequences, about 18% occurring once. Sample: PBMCs from blood, taken about 5 days after vaccination. These receptors came from a man in his forties or fifties who received an inactivated influenza vaccine.

This clonotype appeared many times. The CDR3 DNA reads TGTGCCATCAGGGAGGACGGACTCATACAGGACGAGCAGTACTTC. This encodes CAIREDGLIQDEQYF. This chain links TRBV10-3 with TRBJ2-7; D might be TRBD1 or TRBD2, each matching 5 bases. The germline CDR1 and CDR2 sequences are ENHRY and SYGVKD. This CDR3 comprises 15 residues. V shed 6 bases and J shed 5 bases, with 20 bases lying between them.

This clonotype was seen only a few times. The V and J genes are TRBV18 and TRBJ1-2; 10 bases are a match to TRBD1. The V gene's germline CDR1 is KGHSH and CDR2 LQKENI. The V gene end was trimmed by 3 bases and the J gene end by 3 bases; junction bases not matched to a gene: 1. This CDR3 region has 14 residues. In DNA form, the CDR3 reads TGTGCCAGCTCACCTGGGACAGGGGACTATGGCTACACCTTC. This codes for CASSPGTGDYGYTF.

This clonotype was detected only a few times. The genes are TRBV7-9 and TRBJ2-1; D is unresolved. The length of the CDR3 is 14 residues. CDR1 SEHNR and CDR2 FQNEAQ come from the germline V gene (reference sequence). V was trimmed by 5 bases and J by 0 bases, leaving 8 bases between them. This CDR3 is CASSPKGSYNEQFF. CDR3 sequence (DNA): TGTGCCAGCAGCCCAAAGGGCTCCTACAATGAGCAGTTCTTC. Looking up the rest from reference TRBV7-9 and TRBJ2-1 gives the full variable domain: DTGVSQNPRHKITKRGQNVTFRCDPISEHNRLYWYRQTLGQGPEFLTYFQNEAQLEKSRLLSDRFSAERPKGSFSTLEIQRTEQGDSAMYLCASSPKGSYNEQFFGPGTRLTVL.

This clonotype appeared a few times. This chain connects TRBV6-1 to TRBJ1-2, with 7 bases fitting TRBD1. This CDR3 has 13 residues. From germline, CDR1 is MNHNS and CDR2 SASEGT. J lost 4 bases, V lost 6 bases, and 5 bases had no gene match. The CDR3 loop is CASRGGTAYGYTF. The CDR3 coding sequence is TGTGCCAGCAGGGGCGGGACAGCCTATGGCTACACCTTC.

J is TRBJ2-5 and V is TRBV5-1; 7 bases agree with TRBD1. Per the germline V gene, CDR1 is SGHRS and CDR2 is YFSETQ. The CDR3 loop spans 11 amino acids. V lost 9 bases and J lost 3; bases outside the gene matches: 2. The CDR3 coding sequence is TGCGCCACCGGGACAGAAGAGACCCAGTACTTC. Protein: CATGTEETQYF.

The V call is TRBV5-1, the J call TRBJ2-5, with a weak D call TRBD2 (6 bases). Germline V CDR1 and CDR2: SGHRS, YFSETQ. This CDR3 is 14 amino acids long. Trimming pared 0 bases from V and 5 bases from J, leaving 11 bases between. CDR3 nucleotides: TGCGCCAGCAGCTTGGGCGGGGACGGGGAGACCCAGTACTTC. It yields the protein CASSLGGDGETQYF.

The chain recombines TRBV20-1 with TRBJ2-7; D unclear. Trimming removed 0 bases from V and 0 bases from J, with 9 bases in between. The CDR3 length is 14 residues. The V gene's germline CDR1 is DFQATT and CDR2 SNEGSKA (reference sequence). The CDR3 nucleotides read TGCAGTGCTAGAGATGAAGGCTACTCCTACGAGCAGTACTTC. It encodes CSARDEGYSYEQYF.

The J gene is TRBJ2-7, the V gene TRBV28; TRBD2 matches 7 bases. CDR1 and CDR2 (germline): MDHEN, SYDVKM. Trimming removed 7 bases from V and 6 bases from J; junction bases left unmatched: 15. CDR3 length equals 15 residues. CDR3 DNA sequence: TGTGCCAGCACGGGAGGCGGGAGAACCCCTCTCGAGCAGTACTTC. This gives the protein CASTGGGRTPLEQYF.

The chain employs TRBV2 and TRBJ1-5; D gene uncertain. CDR3 length: 14 amino acids. Germline V gene sequence: CDR1 SNHLY, CDR2 FYNNEI. Trimming removed 7 bases at V and 0 bases at J, with 10 bases between. As DNA, the CDR3 is TGTGCCAGCATGGCAGCTTATAGCAATCAGCCCCAGCATTTT. This sequence encodes CASMAAYSNQPQHF.

This sequence joins TRBV4-3 and TRBJ2-7, with 11 nucleotides matching TRBD2. Germline V gene sequence: CDR1 LGHNA, CDR2 YSLEER. V was pared by 0 bases and J by 4 bases, with 8 bases of the junction left unmatched. CDR3 length equals 17 residues. The CDR3 coding sequence is TGCGCCAGCAGCCAAGATCGTTATAGCGGGAGGGAATACGAGCAGTACTTC. Protein product: CASSQDRYSGREYEQYF.

V gene TRBV5-1 combines with J gene TRBJ2-3; TRBD1 matches 7 bases. CDR3 length equals 15 residues. Unmatched junction bases numbered 6, after V lost 4 bases and J lost 1 base. Germline V gene data show CDR1 as SGHRS and CDR2 as YFSETQ. In nucleotides, the CDR3 is TGCGCCAGCAGCCTCAGGGGGTTTGGCACAGATACGCAGTATTTT. This translates into CASSLRGFGTDTQYF.